The rows below give T cell receptor beta chains drawn from one sample of a study of blood T cell repertoires in COVID-19. Only in-frame clones appear in the TCRdb table, and some are missing; sequencing was by immunoSEQ multiplex PCR. The sample includes over 150,000 clones, roughly 88% of them seen just once. The sequencing input was peripheral blood. The receptors come from a man aged 18 to 30 with COVID-19, enrolled during active disease. Both conserved end residues are part of each CDR3. Each record gives: clone size, J gene, D gene, CDR3 length, V gene, CDR3 protein, CDR3 DNA. A D gene is named only where the DNA matches it firmly. The listing skips clone size in some rows; elsewhere it reads once, few, many or a size class.

>.|TRBJ2-1|.|15|TRBV2
CASSDPWSSYNEQFF
TGTGCCAGCAGTGACCCCTGGAGCTCCTACAATGAGCAGTTCTTC
>.|TRBJ1-6|.|19|TRBV4-3
CASSKRLGERFSPHSPLHF
TGCGCCAGCAGCAAACGCCTCGGGGAGAGGTTCTCCCCTCATTCACCCCTCCACTTT
>.|TRBJ2-1|.|12|TRBV30
CAWSRRGAEQFF
TGTGCCTGGAGCCGACGGGGGGCTGAGCAGTTCTTC
>.|TRBJ2-3|TRBD2|15|TRBV7-2
CASSLASGRQDTQYF
TGTGCCAGCAGCTTAGCGAGCGGGAGGCAAGATACGCAGTATTTT
>.|TRBJ2-3|TRBD2|18|TRBV11-2
CASSLEGFAGGRSDTQYF
TGTGCCAGCAGCTTAGAGGGGTTCGCGGGAGGGAGGTCAGATACGCAGTATTTT
>.|TRBJ1-2|TRBD1|14|TRBV4-3
CASSLSGTDGGYTF
TGCGCCAGCAGCCTATCCGGGACAGACGGCGGCTACACCTTC
>.|TRBJ2-3|.|16|TRBV27
CASSPLAEGAADTQYF
TGTGCCAGCAGTCCTCTCGCGGAGGGGGCAGCAGATACGCAGTATTTT
>once|TRBJ2-1|TRBD1|15|TRBV11-3
CASSSGTGEYNEQFF
TGTGCCAGCAGCTCCGGGACAGGGGAATACAATGAGCAGTTCTTC
>.|TRBJ2-1|TRBD2|17|TRBV19
CASSRGLAVSPANEQFF
TGTGCCAGTAGTAGAGGACTAGCCGTGTCTCCCGCCAATGAGCAGTTCTTC
>.|TRBJ2-2|TRBD2|14|TRBV9
CASSSPGGVGELFF
TGTGCCAGCAGCTCTCCCGGGGGGGTGGGGGAGCTGTTTTTT
>.|TRBJ2-7|.|14|TRBV5-1
CASSLALGGREQYF
TGCGCCAGCAGCTTGGCCCTGGGGGGTCGGGAGCAGTACTTC
>.|TRBJ2-7|TRBD1|15|TRBV19
CASSIARDRVYEQYF
TGTGCCAGTAGTATAGCCAGGGACAGGGTCTACGAGCAGTACTTC
>.|TRBJ2-1|.|13|TRBV14
CASSPRRDSEQFF
TGTGCCAGCAGCCCCCGGAGGGACAGTGAGCAGTTCTTC
>once|TRBJ1-6|.|14|TRBV2
CASSEATGNSPLHF
TGTGCCAGCAGTGAAGCAACAGGGAATTCACCCCTCCACTTT
>.|TRBJ2-7|.|15|TRBV2
CASSVEVPIAYEQYF
TGTGCCAGCAGTGTCGAAGTACCCATAGCCTACGAGCAGTACTTC
>.|TRBJ2-1|.|13|TRBV6-5
CASSYSSGNEQFF
TGTGCCAGCAGTTACTCGTCCGGGAATGAGCAGTTCTTC
>.|TRBJ1-6|TRBD1|17|TRBV9
CASSKPGQVLWGSPLHF
TGTGCCAGCAGCAAACCGGGACAGGTACTGTGGGGCTCACCCCTCCACTTT
>.|TRBJ2-7|.|13|TRBV6-5
CASSYTRAGEQYF
TGTGCCAGCAGTTACACGCGGGCGGGCGAGCAGTACTTC
>few|TRBJ1-5|.|13|TRBV6-5
CASRGSGDQPQHF
TGTGCCAGCAGAGGGTCAGGGGATCAGCCCCAGCATTTT
>.|TRBJ2-7|TRBD1|15|TRBV27
CASSRVTGDPREQYF
TGTGCCAGCAGCCGGGTGACAGGGGACCCGAGGGAGCAGTACTTC
>.|TRBJ1-6|.|15|TRBV7-9
CASSLDSLYNSPLHF
TGTGCCAGCAGCTTAGACAGCTTATATAATTCACCCCTCCACTTT
>.|TRBJ2-7|TRBD2|14|TRBV5-1
CASSWTSGSYEQYF
TGCGCCAGCAGCTGGACTAGCGGGAGCTACGAGCAGTACTTC
>.|TRBJ2-7|.|14|TRBV28
CASSYLAGVDEQYF
TGTGCCAGCAGCTACCTGGCAGGGGTGGACGAGCAGTACTTC
>.|TRBJ1-4|.|15|TRBV30
CAWSVLKGNNEKLLF
TGTGCCTGGAGTGTACTTAAGGGGAACAACGAAAAACTGCTTTTT
>.|TRBJ2-7|.|11|TRBV11-2
CASSSSLEQYF
TGTGCCAGCAGCTCCTCCCTCGAGCAGTACTTC
>.|TRBJ1-3|.|15|TRBV15
CATSRVLQGGNTIYF
TGTGCCACCAGCAGAGTTCTACAGGGTGGAAACACCATATATTTT
>.|TRBJ2-5|.|14|TRBV11-2
CASRKIREQETQYF
TGTGCCAGCAGAAAAATACGGGAGCAAGAGACCCAGTACTTC